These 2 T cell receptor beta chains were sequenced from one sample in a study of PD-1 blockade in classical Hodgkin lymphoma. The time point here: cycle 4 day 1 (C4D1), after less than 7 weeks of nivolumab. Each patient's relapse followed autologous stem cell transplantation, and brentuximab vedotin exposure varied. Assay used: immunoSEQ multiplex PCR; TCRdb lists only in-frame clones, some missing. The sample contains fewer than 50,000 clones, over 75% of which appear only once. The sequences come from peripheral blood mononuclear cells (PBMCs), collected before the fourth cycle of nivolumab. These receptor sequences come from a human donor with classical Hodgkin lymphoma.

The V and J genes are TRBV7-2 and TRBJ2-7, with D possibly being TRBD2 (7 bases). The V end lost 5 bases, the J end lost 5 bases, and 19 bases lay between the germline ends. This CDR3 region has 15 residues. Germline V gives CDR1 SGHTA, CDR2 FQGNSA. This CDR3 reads CASSPQWGGFNEQYF. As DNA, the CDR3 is TGTGCCAGCAGCCCCCAGTGGGGGGGCTTCAACGAGCAGTACTTC.

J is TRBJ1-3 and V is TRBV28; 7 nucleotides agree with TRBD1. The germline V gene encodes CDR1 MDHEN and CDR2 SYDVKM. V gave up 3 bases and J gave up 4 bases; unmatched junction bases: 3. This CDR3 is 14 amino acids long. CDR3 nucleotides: TGTGCCAGCAGTTTTGGGACAGAAGGAAACACCATATATTTT. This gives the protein CASSFGTEGNTIYF.